This is a list of T cell receptor beta chains from one sample in a study of beta chain features in type 1 diabetes. Only in-frame clones appear in the TCRdb table, and some are missing; sequencing was by immunoSEQ multiplex PCR. The data show hundreds of thousands of clones, with 10% to 15% seen just once and approximately 0.02% held by the top ten. Sample: naive CD4+ T cells from blood. The receptors were sampled from a man aged 18 to 30 with type 1 diabetes. The CDR3 runs from the conserved cysteine through the conserved F or W. A D gene is named only where the DNA matches it firmly. Clone size appears in some rows only: once, few, many, or a class for an expanded clone.

J,V,D,size,CDR3,DNA
TRBJ2-7,TRBV5-1,NA,NA,CASSPRAAGYEQYF,TGCGCCAGCAGCCCCAGGGCCGCGGGGTACGAGCAGTACTTC
TRBJ1-4,TRBV7-8,NA,NA,CASSRTYFEKLFF,TGTGCCAGCAGCCGGACATACTTCGAAAAACTGTTTTTT
TRBJ1-4,TRBV6-1,NA,NA,CASSEWFEKLFF,TGTGCCAGCAGTGAATGGTTTGAAAAACTGTTTTTT
TRBJ1-2,TRBV19,NA,once,CASSIGQGANYGYTF,TGTGCCAGTAGTATAGGCCAAGGGGCTAACTATGGCTACACCTTC
TRBJ2-5,TRBV10-3,TRBD2,NA,CAISVSGAGETQYF,TGTGCCATCAGTGTTAGCGGGGCGGGGGAGACCCAGTACTTC
TRBJ1-5,TRBV5-6,NA,NA,CASSLGEVVPQHF,TGTGCCAGCAGCTTGGGGGAGGTTGTGCCCCAGCATTTT
TRBJ2-1,TRBV9,NA,few,CASSVVASTGDNEQFF,TGTGCCAGCAGCGTAGTGGCCTCTACCGGGGACAATGAGCAGTTCTTC
TRBJ1-5,TRBV30,NA,NA,CAWSELQGNQPQHF,TGTGCCTGGAGTGAACTTCAGGGGAATCAGCCCCAGCATTTT
TRBJ2-6,TRBV9,TRBD1,NA,CASSVATGGLGANVLTF,TGTGCCAGCAGCGTAGCAACAGGGGGCCTTGGGGCCAACGTCCTGACTTTC
TRBJ2-1,TRBV7-2,NA,many,CASSLALGRHNEQFF,TGTGCCAGCAGCTTAGCCCTGGGACGACACAATGAGCAGTTCTTC
TRBJ1-2,TRBV5-1,NA,few,CASSYGPAGGYTF,TGCGCCAGCAGCTACGGACCAGCAGGTGGCTACACCTTC
TRBJ2-3,TRBV28,TRBD1,few,CASSPGTGARHVDTQYF,TGTGCCAGCAGTCCCGGGACAGGGGCCCGCCATGTGGATACGCAGTATTTT
TRBJ2-5,TRBV2,TRBD1,NA,CASSDGQDTGETQYF,TGTGCCAGCAGTGACGGACAGGACACTGGAGAGACCCAGTACTTC
TRBJ1-2,TRBV6-6,NA,NA,CASSNGYGYTF,TGTGCCAGCAGTAACGGCTATGGCTACACCTTC
TRBJ2-1,TRBV7-9,NA,few,CASTARVNEQFF,TGTGCCAGCACCGCTCGGGTCAATGAGCAGTTCTTC
TRBJ2-7,TRBV6-1,NA,few,CASNREYEQYF,TGTGCCAGCAACAGGGAATACGAGCAGTACTTC
TRBJ1-2,TRBV30,NA,NA,CAWSVSGGGGYTF,TGTGCCTGGAGTGTCTCGGGGGGTGGTGGCTACACCTTC
TRBJ2-1,TRBV30,TRBD1,NA,CALGGQGGVQQFF,TGTGCCTTGGGGGGACAGGGTGGTGTTCAGCAGTTCTTC
TRBJ2-5,TRBV4-2,NA,few,CASSVRQEPQETQYF,TGTGCCAGCAGCGTAAGACAGGAGCCCCAAGAGACCCAGTACTTC
TRBJ2-4,TRBV4-1,NA,NA,CASSQDAAGGSHIQYF,TGCGCCAGCAGCCAAGATGCGGCAGGAGGGTCCCACATTCAGTACTTC
TRBJ1-1,TRBV9,NA,NA,CASSVGADKNTEAFF,TGTGCCAGCAGCGTAGGGGCAGACAAGAACACTGAAGCTTTCTTT
TRBJ2-1,TRBV5-6,NA,NA,CASLGGASSYNEQFF,TGTGCCAGTCTGGGCGGGGCGAGCTCCTACAATGAGCAGTTCTTC
TRBJ2-1,TRBV6-5,TRBD2,NA,CASSYSGGAYNEQFF,TGTGCCAGCAGTTACAGCGGGGGGGCCTACAATGAGCAGTTCTTC
TRBJ1-1,TRBV29-1,NA,NA,CSAISGLRIEAFF,TGCAGCGCCATAAGTGGGCTACGGATTGAAGCTTTCTTT
TRBJ2-7,TRBV6-6,NA,few,CASGQTLSYEQYF,TGTGCCAGTGGACAGACACTCTCCTACGAGCAGTACTTC
TRBJ1-6,TRBV30,NA,NA,CAWSVSYYNSPLHF,TGTGCCTGGAGTGTATCCTACTATAATTCACCCCTCCACTTT
TRBJ1-2,TRBV2,NA,few,CASSESYGYTF,TGTGCCAGCAGTGAGAGCTATGGCTACACCTTC
TRBJ2-5,TRBV6-4,NA,NA,CASSRQETQYF,TGTGCCAGCAGTCGTCAAGAGACCCAGTACTTC
TRBJ2-6,TRBV2,NA,NA,CASSRTASSGANVLTF,TGTGCCAGCAGTCGGACAGCGAGCTCTGGGGCCAACGTCCTGACTTTC
TRBJ1-1,TRBV5-6,NA,NA,CASSLVGQNTEAFF,TGTGCCAGCAGCTTGGTGGGACAGAACACTGAAGCTTTCTTT
TRBJ1-5,TRBV7-9,TRBD1,NA,CASSLGEGATLNQPQHF,TGTGCCAGCAGCTTAGGGGAGGGGGCAACCCTCAATCAGCCCCAGCATTTT
TRBJ1-3,TRBV4-1,NA,NA,CASSQDEGSYSGNTIYF,TGCGCCAGCAGCCAAGATGAGGGCTCCTACTCTGGAAACACCATATATTTT
TRBJ2-7,TRBV27,TRBD2,NA,CASTSGGSGGPRSEQYF,TGTGCCAGCACTTCAGGGGGTAGCGGGGGGCCCCGAAGCGAGCAGTACTTC
TRBJ1-4,TRBV5-1,NA,NA,CASSFSEGASEKLFF,TGCGCCAGCAGCTTCTCCGAAGGGGCGAGTGAAAAACTGTTTTTT
TRBJ2-3,TRBV10-1,NA,NA,CASSESGTDTQYF,TGCGCCAGCAGTGAGTCAGGAACAGATACGCAGTATTTT
TRBJ2-6,TRBV10-3,NA,few,CATQTGASGANVLTF,TGTGCCACCCAAACGGGGGCATCCGGGGCCAACGTCCTGACTTTC
TRBJ1-6,TRBV6-5,NA,few,CASSSRVPSPLHF,TGTGCCAGCAGCTCCCGGGTCCCTTCACCCCTCCACTTT
TRBJ2-4,TRBV5-1,TRBD1,NA,CASSQSGTGFSQNIQYF,TGCGCCAGCAGCCAATCAGGGACAGGGTTTTCCCAAAACATTCAGTACTTC
TRBJ1-1,TRBV30,NA,few,CAWSEGTSTGITEAFF,TGTGCCTGGAGTGAGGGGACTTCTACTGGAATTACTGAAGCTTTCTTT
TRBJ2-3,TRBV15,NA,NA,CATSRDPPDTQYF,TGTGCCACCAGCAGAGACCCCCCAGATACGCAGTATTTT
TRBJ2-5,TRBV19,TRBD1,NA,CASRPGQNQETQYF,TGTGCCAGTAGGCCGGGACAGAACCAAGAGACCCAGTACTTC
TRBJ2-1,TRBV18,NA,few,CASSQLNSENNEQFF,TGTGCCAGCTCACAACTAAACAGTGAAAACAATGAGCAGTTCTTC
TRBJ2-2,TRBV18,NA,NA,CASSPNTGELFF,TGTGCCAGCTCACCTAACACCGGGGAGCTGTTTTTT